This T cell receptor beta chain originates from a study of metastatic and nonmetastatic thyroid tumors. Patients were all untreated before their thyroid surgery. This clone was recorded at least ten times. Its antigen is not identified. Through MiXCR, TCRdb re-clonotyped the PCR reads. Of 20,000 to 25,000 clones in the sample, approximately 20% were seen once. Findings and limits, study-wide: Patients with malignant thyroid tumors reportedly had significantly higher TCR beta diversity than those with benign nodules, in blood and tumor.

The CDR3 has 13 residues. Trimming at V came to 0 bases and at J to 8 bases, leaving 3 bases not matched to a gene. Germline V gene sequence: CDR1 SGHTA, CDR2 FQGTGA. The sequenced sample was blood. The rearrangement links TRBV7-3 to TRBJ1-2, with TRBD1 identical over 7 bases. This receptor was obtained from a female donor with papillary thyroid cancer or a benign thyroid nodule (not recorded which). Some clones in this sample may be carry-over from other donors' samples. CDR3 sequence: CASSLTGGDGYTF. The CDR3 DNA reads TGTGCCAGCAGCTTAACAGGGGGCGACGGCTACACCTTC.